Listed below are T cell receptor beta chains from one sample, sequenced in a study of beta chain features in type 1 diabetes. TCRdb's table, derived via immunoSEQ multiplex PCR, lists solely in-frame clones and lacks some. The profile shows around 340,000 clones, around 8.5% of them singletons. Material for sequencing was central memory CD4+ T cells from blood. The receptors were gathered from a man aged 30-40 years with type 1 diabetes. Both conserved end residues are part of each CDR3. A D gene is named only where the DNA matches it firmly. Only part of the rows carry a size: once, few, many, or a class if the clone is expanded.

size	D	V	J	DNA	CDR3
.	.	TRBV6-1	TRBJ2-7	TGTGCCAGCCAAGGGGGAATTTCCTACGAGCAGTACTTC	CASQGGISYEQYF
.	.	TRBV5-1	TRBJ2-7	TGCGCCAGCAAAAGGGACTCAACCTACGAGCAGTACTTC	CASKRDSTYEQYF
few	TRBD1	TRBV5-6	TRBJ1-6	TGTGCCAGCAGCTCGCGGACAGGGGAGTCACCCCTCCACTTT	CASSSRTGESPLHF
.	TRBD1	TRBV2	TRBJ1-5	TGTGCCAGCAGCATCCAGGGGGACCAGCCCCAGCATTTT	CASSIQGDQPQHF
.	.	TRBV11-2	TRBJ2-1	TGTGCCAGCAGCTTAGATCGGGTGCGCCCCTACAATGAGCAGTTCTTC	CASSLDRVRPYNEQFF
.	.	TRBV7-9	TRBJ1-2	TGTGCCAGCAGCTTAGGGTCGCCATTGGGCTATGGCTACACCTTC	CASSLGSPLGYGYTF
few	.	TRBV7-2	TRBJ1-1	TGTGCCAGCAGCTCGGGACGGCGGGGGCACACTGAAGCTTTCTTT	CASSSGRRGHTEAFF
.	.	TRBV7-2	TRBJ2-2	TGTGCCAGCAGCCAGCAGTGGGGGCTGGGAACCGGGGAGCTGTTTTTT	CASSQQWGLGTGELFF
once	TRBD1	TRBV7-2	TRBJ2-3	TGTGCCAGCAGTCCCGGGACAGAAGGTACCACAGATACGCAGTATTTT	CASSPGTEGTTDTQYF
few	.	TRBV7-2	TRBJ2-5	TGTGCCAGCAGCTTAGGGGCGTCAGAGACCCAGTACTTC	CASSLGASETQYF
.	.	TRBV27	TRBJ2-3	TGTGCCAGCCTTTCCGTAGGCGCAGATACGCAGTATTTT	CASLSVGADTQYF
few	TRBD1	TRBV7-2	TRBJ2-5	TGTGCCAGCAGCTTGACAGGGCCCGGGAAGACCCAGTACTTC	CASSLTGPGKTQYF
.	TRBD2	TRBV7-2	TRBJ2-7	TGTGCCAGCAGCCCATCAGGCGGGGGGGCTAACGAGCAGTACTTC	CASSPSGGGANEQYF
.	TRBD1	TRBV5-1	TRBJ2-3	TGCGCCAGCAGCTGGGGACAGGCCGATACGCAGTATTTT	CASSWGQADTQYF
many	.	TRBV27	TRBJ2-6	TGTGCCAGCAGTCTACGGGTCTCTGGGGCCAACGTCCTGACTTTC	CASSLRVSGANVLTF
.	.	TRBV13	TRBJ2-7	TGTGCCAGCAGCCTTTGGACTACCTACGAGCAGTACTTC	CASSLWTTYEQYF
.	TRBD1	TRBV7-2	TRBJ2-1	TGTGCCAGCAGTTCCGGGACAGGGGACAATGAGCAGTTCTTC	CASSSGTGDNEQFF
.	.	TRBV30	TRBJ1-6	TGTGCCAGCGTGGACGGCTCCTATAAATCACCCCTCCACTTT	CASVDGSYKSPLHF
few	TRBD1	TRBV7-9	TRBJ2-1	TGTGCCAGCAGTTACGCGGGACAGGGTTACAATGAGCAGTTCTTC	CASSYAGQGYNEQFF
.	TRBD1	TRBV6-6	TRBJ1-6	TGTGCCAGCAGTAAAACAGGGGGGTCACCCCTCCACTTT	CASSKTGGSPLHF
.	.	TRBV27	TRBJ2-3	TGTGCCAGCAGTTCATACGGGCTGGGGGATACGCAGTATTTT	CASSSYGLGDTQYF
.	.	TRBV13	TRBJ2-5	TGTGCCAGCAGCTTAGGCCGGGCTAGCTCTCGGGAGACCCAGTACTTC	CASSLGRASSRETQYF
.	TRBD1	TRBV6-5	TRBJ1-5	TGTGCCAGCGCAATGACAGGGAATAATCAGCCCCAGCATTTT	CASAMTGNNQPQHF
.	TRBD1	TRBV5-1	TRBJ1-2	TGCGCCAGCAGCTTGGAGAGGGGACAGTCCTATGGCTACACCTTC	CASSLERGQSYGYTF
few	TRBD1	TRBV25-1	TRBJ2-1	TGTGCCAGCAGTGAAGGCCATGGACAGGGTTTTGGTGAGCAGTTCTTC	CASSEGHGQGFGEQFF
few	.	TRBV2	TRBJ2-4	TGTGCCAGCAGGGGCGACGGGAAAAACATTCAGTACTTC	CASRGDGKNIQYF
.	TRBD2	TRBV6-5	TRBJ2-1	TGTGCCAGCAGTTTAGCGGGGGGGCCACATGAGCAGTTCTTC	CASSLAGGPHEQFF
many	.	TRBV27	TRBJ2-2	TGTGCCAGCACCGGGGCCCGACCCGGCGGCACCGGGGAGCTGTTTTTT	CASTGARPGGTGELFF
few	.	TRBV7-2	TRBJ2-3	TGTGCCAGCAGCTTACTGGGCGGGGAGGATACGCAGTATTTT	CASSLLGGEDTQYF
.	.	TRBV28	TRBJ2-7	TGTGCCAGCAGCCCCGGAGGGCCGAGCTCCTACGAGCAGTACTTC	CASSPGGPSSYEQYF
few	.	TRBV4-3	TRBJ1-1	TGCGCCAGCAGCCAAGCCACCCGTGGCACTGAAGCTTTCTTT	CASSQATRGTEAFF
.	.	TRBV12-2	TRBJ2-5	TGTGCAAGTCGCGCCCCGGGAGGGACAAAAGAGACCCAGTACTTC	CASRAPGGTKETQYF
few	.	TRBV27	TRBJ1-5	TGTGCCAGCAGTTTATTGGCCAATCAGCCCCAGCATTTT	CASSLLANQPQHF
few	TRBD2	TRBV5-5	TRBJ2-3	TGTGCCAGCAGCTTGTCCTCTAGCGGGGGGGATACGCAGTATTTT	CASSLSSSGGDTQYF
.	.	TRBV5-1	TRBJ2-7	TGCGCCAGCAGCTCGAGGACGGAAGACCTACGAGGGCAGTACTTC	CASSSRTEDLRGQYF
.	.	TRBV7-2	TRBJ2-2	TGTGCCAGCAGCCCCCAATCGACCGGGGAGCTGTTTTTT	CASSPQSTGELFF
.	TRBD1	TRBV14	TRBJ1-1	TGTGCCAGCAAGGGACAGGGGTACACTGAAGCTTTCTTT	CASKGQGYTEAFF
.	.	TRBV9	TRBJ2-5	TGTGCCAGCAGCGTAGCTGCGGGGATTGGGGAGACCCAGTACTTC	CASSVAAGIGETQYF
few	.	TRBV7-9	TRBJ1-2	TGTGCCAGCAACTCCCAGCGCCTCTTTGACAACTATGGCTACACCTTC	CASNSQRLFDNYGYTF
few	.	TRBV6-6	TRBJ1-1	TGTGCCGGCCGGGGGCCTGGTGAAGCTTTCTTT	CAGRGPGEAFF
few	.	TRBV28	TRBJ2-2	TGTGCCAGCAGTTCGACAGGAGACACCGGGGAGCTGTTTTTT	CASSSTGDTGELFF
.	.	TRBV19	TRBJ2-1	TGTGCCAGTAGGCGGACCACGGACAATGAGCAGTTCTTC	CASRRTTDNEQFF
.	.	TRBV7-2	TRBJ1-2	TGTGCCAGCAGCTTAGGGGCCGGGGCTGGCTACACCTTC	CASSLGAGAGYTF
.	.	TRBV7-2	TRBJ2-1	TGTGCCAGCAGCCGCTACAATGAGCAGTTCTTC	CASSRYNEQFF
.	.	TRBV5-6	TRBJ2-1	TGTGCCAGCAGCTTCGGGGGAGGCCCCTACAATGAGCAGTTCTTC	CASSFGGGPYNEQFF
few	TRBD2	TRBV6-1	TRBJ2-1	TGTGCCAGCAGTGAAGCTGCTAGCGGGTTAAGCTCCTACAATGAGCAGTTCTTC	CASSEAASGLSSYNEQFF
few	TRBD2	TRBV6-5	TRBJ2-3	TGTGCCAGCAGTTTCCTCGTGGAGCGGGGGGCAGATACGCAGTATTTT	CASSFLVERGADTQYF
.	.	TRBV5-4	TRBJ1-2	TGTGCCAGCAGCGTCCCCTCGGGTTCCATCCACGGGTATGGCTACACCTTC	CASSVPSGSIHGYGYTF
many	TRBD2	TRBV5-1	TRBJ2-3	TGCGCCAGCAGCTCGGGACTAGCGGGGGGTGTGGCAGATACGCAGTATTTT	CASSSGLAGGVADTQYF
few	.	TRBV5-4	TRBJ1-6	TGTGCCAGCAGCTCCGGGGGGGCTCTAAATTCACCCCTCCACTTT	CASSSGGALNSPLHF
many	.	TRBV7-8	TRBJ2-3	TGTGCCAGCGGAGTGCAGGATACGCAGTATTTT	CASGVQDTQYF
many	.	TRBV10-3	TRBJ2-3	TGTGCCATCAGTGAGTCGACAGGCACAGATACGCAGTATTTT	CAISESTGTDTQYF
many	TRBD2	TRBV5-1	TRBJ2-1	TGCGCCAGCAGCCAGGGGGGACTAGCGGCAAATGAGCAGTTCTTC	CASSQGGLAANEQFF
.	TRBD2	TRBV7-2	TRBJ2-2	TGTGCCAGCAGCCAGGGACTAAACGGGGAGCTGTTTTTT	CASSQGLNGELFF
.	TRBD1	TRBV6-1	TRBJ2-6	TGTGCCAGCAGTGTCATGGGACAGGGTGGTGGGGCCAACGTCCTGACTTTC	CASSVMGQGGGANVLTF
.	.	TRBV9	TRBJ2-3	TGTGCCAGCAGCGTGCTCTCCCAAACAGATACGCAGTATTTT	CASSVLSQTDTQYF